These 30 T cell receptor beta chains originate from one sample sequenced in a study of cytomegalovirus exposure and HLA in healthy donors. Amplification used 60 Vbeta primers and 13 Jbeta primers. Measured with immunoSEQ multiplex PCR; TCRdb has only the in-frame clones, and not every one. The table records roughly 200,000 clones, 79% of them present only once. Material for sequencing was PBMCs. The receptors were gathered from a girl aged 5-17 years in good health and CMV-seropositive.

The CDR3 DNA sequence: TGTGCCAGCAGCTCTGGACCGGGACAGGGTAGAGAGACCCAGTACTTC. It translates to CASSSGPGQGRETQYF. The chain links TRBV9 to TRBJ2-5; 9 positions agree with TRBD1. Per the germline V gene, CDR1 is SGDLS and CDR2 is YYNGEE. V lost 4 bases, J lost 4 bases, and 11 bases stayed unmatched. This CDR3 spans 16 amino acids.

This clone occurred a few times. The chain recombines TRBV7-2 with TRBJ2-7, with TRBD1 identical over 8 bases. Germline V CDR1 and CDR2: SGHTA, FQGNSA. Trimming removed 2 bases from V and 3 bases from J; junction bases left unmatched: 6. This CDR3 is 15 amino acids long. In DNA, the CDR3 is TGTGCCAGCAGCTTATCGGGACAGGCGGACTACGAGCAGTACTTC. This gives the protein CASSLSGQADYEQYF.

This chain connects TRBV9 to TRBJ2-7; 8 nucleotides match TRBD1. There are 19 residues in the CDR3. From germline, CDR1 is SGDLS and CDR2 YYNGEE. Germline trimming cut 0 bases from V and 2 bases from J; bases unmatched to any gene: 16. In DNA form, the CDR3 reads TGTGCCAGCAGCGTAGGTATTCGGGACAGGACCATTAATCCCTACGAGCAGTACTTC. It yields the protein CASSVGIRDRTINPYEQYF.

This sequence joins TRBV7-7 and TRBJ2-5; TRBD2 is a possible D gene (6 bases). Looked up from germline, CDR1 is SSHAT and CDR2 is FNYEAQ (reference sequence). The CDR3 has 13 residues. Trimming left V 5 bases short and J 5 bases short, with 12 bases between. The CDR3 DNA reads as TGTGCCAGCAGCCTCCGGAGGGGTGAGACCCAGTACTTC. It specifies CASSLRRGETQYF.

The chain couples TRBV27 to TRBJ2-2; 8 nucleotides align to TRBD1. The V and J ends lost 6 bases and 4 bases, in that order; junction bases with no gene match: 4. In germline, CDR1 is MNHEY, CDR2 SMNVEV (reference sequence). CDR3 size: 14 residues. The CDR3 DNA follows: TGTGCCAGCAGACCTACAGGGGGCACCGGGGAGCTGTTTTTT. It encodes CASRPTGGTGELFF.

The chain couples TRBV4-1 to TRBJ1-6; D uncertain. CDR3 length: 12 residues. Per germline, CDR1 MGHRA and CDR2 YSYEKL. Trimming took 0 bases from V and 13 from J, leaving 7 bases between them. CDR3 amino acids: CASSQDREPLHF. In DNA form, the CDR3 reads TGCGCCAGCAGCCAAGATAGGGAGCCCCTCCACTTT.

CDR3 residues: CASSLAIGGGKYGYTF. CDR3 in DNA: TGTGCCAGCAGCTTAGCAATCGGGGGGGGAAAATATGGCTACACCTTC. The V call is TRBV7-9, the J call TRBJ1-2; tentative D call: TRBD1 (5 bases). CDR3 length: 16 residues. Germline V gene lookup returns CDR1 SEHNR and CDR2 FQNEAQ (reference sequence). V lost 0 bases to trimming and J lost 5 bases, with 16 bases between them.

Comment on this clone: The sample contains more than one DNA sequence encoding this CDR3. V is TRBV12-5 and J is TRBJ1-5; D gene unclear. With 2 bases removed from V and 4 bases from J, the gap between germline ends came to 6 bases. The CDR3 totals 13 residues. Germline V gene lookup returns CDR1 LGHNT and CDR2 FRNRAP. The CDR3 loop is CASGLLANQPQHF. CDR3 nucleotides: TGTGCTAGTGGTTTGCTGGCAAATCAGCCCCAGCATTTT.

This clone has just a few counts. The chain employs TRBV9 and TRBJ2-1; tentative D call: TRBD2 (5 bases). The ends were cut back, 2 bases at V and 9 bases at J, with 12 bases in the middle. CDR3 length equals 13 residues. CDR1 and CDR2 from the germline V gene are SGDLS and YYNGEE. CDR3 in amino acids: CASSVTERSEQFF. Written as DNA, the CDR3 is TGTGCCAGCAGCGTGACTGAGCGGAGTGAGCAGTTCTTC.

This clone came up a few times. The chain recombines TRBV7-9 with TRBJ2-7, with D possibly matching TRBD1 (6 bases). V gave up 4 bases and J gave up 3 bases, with 13 bases separating them. CDR3 length: 14 amino acids. Looked up from germline, CDR1 is SEHNR and CDR2 is FQNEAQ (reference sequence). The CDR3 coding sequence is TGTGCCAGCAGCTCTGGGACATTATACTACGAGCAGTACTTC. Protein sequence: CASSSGTLYYEQYF. Drawing the rest from reference TRBV7-9 and TRBJ2-7, the complete variable domain is DTGVSQNPRHKITKRGQNVTFRCDPISEHNRLYWYRQTLGQGPEFLTYFQNEAQLEKSRLLSDRFSAERPKGSFSTLEIQRTEQGDSAMYLCASSSGTLYYEQYFGPGTRLTVT.

This clone was seen more than once but under ten times. The rearrangement uses TRBV4-2 and TRBJ2-5; D not resolved. V was trimmed by 0 bases and J by 5 bases, leaving 7 bases between them. From germline, CDR1 is LGHNA and CDR2 YNFKEQ. The CDR3 extends over 13 amino acids. The CDR3 loop is CASSQDKPETQYF. The CDR3 DNA is TGTGCCAGCAGCCAAGATAAGCCGGAGACCCAGTACTTC.

This rearrangement joins TRBV19 to TRBJ1-2; D is unresolved. Trimming stripped 3 bases from V and 6 bases from J, with 11 bases between. The germline V gene has CDR1 LNHDA and CDR2 SQIVND (reference sequence). This CDR3 comprises 13 residues. The CDR3 protein is CASSIPQAHGYTF. CDR3 coding DNA: TGTGCCAGTAGTATTCCGCAGGCCCATGGCTACACCTTC.

The rearrangement links TRBV4-1 to TRBJ1-4, with 7 bases lining up with TRBD1. CDR1 MGHRA and CDR2 YSYEKL come from the germline V gene. V lost 6 bases, J lost 6 bases, and 7 bases stayed unmatched. This CDR3 has 14 residues. The CDR3 loop reads CASSRDSIYEKLFF. For the CDR3, the DNA is TGCGCCAGCAGTCGGGACAGCATCTATGAAAAACTGTTTTTT.

This sequence joins TRBV6-1 and TRBJ2-7; 7 bases are a match to TRBD2. The germline V gene encodes CDR1 MNHNS and CDR2 SASEGT. With 2 bases clipped from V and 0 bases from J, the junction kept 4 bases outside the gene matches. The CDR3 contains 15 residues. The CDR3 bases are TGTGCCAGCAGTGAAAGCGGGGCCAGCTCCTACGAGCAGTACTTC. Translation: CASSESGASSYEQYF.

J is TRBJ2-7 and V is TRBV11-2; TRBD2 aligns across 7 bases. The V gene's germline CDR1 is SGHAT and CDR2 FQNNGV. The CDR3 spans 15 residues. The V segment lost 5 bases and the J segment 7 bases; nucleotides outside the gene matches: 14. In DNA form, the CDR3 reads TGTGCCAGCAGCCTTACGGGACTCCCAGCGGGGGAGCAGTACTTC. It yields the protein CASSLTGLPAGEQYF.

This clone was seen a few times. The CDR3 sequence: CASSENGGQIGYTF. The CDR3 bases are TGTGCCAGCAGTGAAAACGGGGGGCAGATCGGCTACACCTTC. The chain carries TRBV2 and TRBJ1-2; a possible D gene is TRBD1 (6 bases). Trimming took off 2 bases at V and 8 bases at J, with 15 bases between the two ends. Germline-derived CDR1 and CDR2 are SNHLY and FYNNEI. CDR3 length: 14 residues.

V usage is TRBV30 and J usage is TRBJ1-2, with D tentatively TRBD1 (6 bases). The CDR3 spans 14 residues. Germline CDR1 and CDR2: GTSNPN and SVGIG (reference sequence). Trimming cost V 2 bases and J 5 bases, with 15 bases left between them. CDR3 sequence (DNA): TGTGCCTGGAGTAACGACAGGTTCTGGTATGGCTACACCTTC. Its protein is CAWSNDRFWYGYTF.

The rearrangement links TRBV10-1 to TRBJ1-1; 7 bases align to TRBD1. From germline, CDR1 is WNHNN and CDR2 SYGVQD (reference sequence). This CDR3 has 15 residues. The junction had 14 bases not matched to a gene; V was cut back by 8 bases and J by 5 bases. The CDR3 loop reads CASSEQQGLGTEAFF. The CDR3 DNA follows: TGCGCCAGCTCCGAACAACAGGGGCTCGGTACTGAAGCTTTCTTT.

V usage is TRBV7-8 and J usage is TRBJ2-7, with TRBD1 as a possible D gene (5 bases). Germline V gene sequence: CDR1 SGHVS, CDR2 FQNEAQ. The CDR3 totals 14 residues. V gave up 5 bases and J gave up 0 bases, with 11 bases separating them. The CDR3 protein is CASSGARSSYEQYF. In nucleotides, the CDR3 is TGTGCCAGCAGCGGGGCGAGGAGCTCCTACGAGCAGTACTTC. Full variable domain (missing parts from reference TRBV7-8 and TRBJ2-7): GAGVSQSPRYKVAKRGQDVALRCDPISGHVSLFWYQQALGQGPEFLTYFQNEAQLDKSGLPSDRFFAERPEGSVSTLKIQRTQQEDSAVYLCASSGARSSYEQYFGPGTRLTVT.

The chain carries TRBV11-3 and TRBJ1-1, with 7 nucleotides matching TRBD1. Germline V gene sequence: CDR1 SGHNT, CDR2 YENEEA. The junction had 4 bases not matched to a gene; V was cut back by 3 bases and J by 0 bases. This CDR3 contains 15 residues. In DNA, the CDR3 is TGTGCCAGCAGCTTGGGACAGCTCATGAACACTGAAGCTTTCTTT. This sequence encodes CASSLGQLMNTEAFF.

This clone turned up a few times. The V call is TRBV18, the J call TRBJ1-5; possible D gene TRBD1, 6 bases. The CDR3 has 13 residues. V was cut by 2 bases and J by 5 bases, with 7 bases left in between. Germline CDR1 KGHSH, CDR2 LQKENI. The CDR3, as DNA: TGTGCCAGCTCACCAGGGGGCGATCAGCCCCAGCATTTT. Translation gives CASSPGGDQPQHF.

This chain joins TRBV7-2 and TRBJ2-2; TRBD2 matches at 14 bases. Unmatched junction bases numbered 9, after V lost 5 bases and J lost 4 bases. Germline assignment: CDR1 SGHTA and CDR2 FQGNSA. This CDR3 contains 18 residues. The CDR3 nucleotides read TGTGCCAGCAGCACCCGACTAGCGGGGGGGCCGGGCACCGGGGAGCTGTTTTTT. Translation gives CASSTRLAGGPGTGELFF.

The gene calls are TRBV4-3 and TRBJ1-1; 8 nucleotides align to TRBD1. V was pared by 8 bases and J by 2 bases, with 4 bases of the junction left unmatched. The CDR3 sequence is 13 residues long. The germline gives CDR1 LGHNA, CDR2 YSLEER. The CDR3 spells CASGQGGNTEAFF. The CDR3 nucleotides are TGCGCCAGCGGACAGGGCGGAAACACTGAAGCTTTCTTT.

This clone was seen a few times. V and J are TRBV13 and TRBJ2-7; a possible D gene is TRBD2 (6 bases). Trimming left V 3 bases short and J 4 bases short, with 10 bases between. Germline V gene lookup returns CDR1 PRHDT and CDR2 FYEKMQ (reference sequence). The CDR3 is 13 amino acids. CDR3 nucleotide sequence: TGTGCCAGCAGCTTGGGGGGTGGTTACGAGCAGTACTTC. Amino acids: CASSLGGGYEQYF.

The chain recombines TRBV5-4 with TRBJ2-1; TRBD1 agrees at 7 bases. The V and J ends lost 4 bases and 6 bases, in that order; junction bases with no gene match: 10. Germline loops: CDR1 SGHNT, CDR2 YYREEE (reference sequence). The CDR3 runs to 15 residues. CDR3 DNA: TGTGCCAGCAGCAGCCGACAGGGTACAGGCAATGAGCAGTTCTTC. Translating it yields CASSSRQGTGNEQFF. Filled out from reference TRBV5-4 and TRBJ2-1, the complete variable domain reads ETGVTQSPTHLIKTRGQQVTLRCSSQSGHNTVSWYQQALGQGPQFIFQYYREEENGRGNFPPRFSGLQFPNYSSELNVNALELDDSALYLCASSSRQGTGNEQFFGPGTRLTVL.

The rearrangement uses TRBV5-1 and TRBJ2-2; D might be TRBD1 (5 bases). Germline V lookup: CDR1 SGHRS, CDR2 YFSETQ. V dropped 0 bases and J dropped 5 bases, with 11 bases sitting between them. The CDR3 sequence is 15 residues long. The CDR3 nucleotides are TGCGCCAGCAGCTTGGTGGCAGGGCGGACCGGGGAGCTGTTTTTT. Its translation: CASSLVAGRTGELFF. Full variable domain (rest looked up from reference TRBV5-1 and TRBJ2-2): KAGVTQTPRYLIKTRGQQVTLSCSPISGHRSVSWYQQTPGQGLQFLFEYFSETQRNKGNFPGRFSGRQFSNSRSEMNVSTLELGDSALYLCASSLVAGRTGELFFGEGSRLTVL.

CDR3 bases: TGTGCCAGCAGCTTAGCGCCTGGAGGGCCGAACACCGGGGAGCTGTTTTTT. This encodes CASSLAPGGPNTGELFF. The chain recombines TRBV7-2 with TRBJ2-2, with a possible D match to TRBD2 (6 bases). The ends were cut back, 0 bases at V and 0 bases at J, with 11 bases in the middle. The CDR3 spans 17 residues. Germline V lookup: CDR1 SGHTA, CDR2 FQGNSA.

The V and J genes are TRBV6-5 and TRBJ1-6; no clear D gene. The germline V and J ends were trimmed by 4 bases and 0 bases, with 7 bases remaining between them. Looked up from germline, CDR1 is MNHEY and CDR2 is SVGAGI. The CDR3 length is 15 residues. The CDR3 region is CASSSESSYNSPLHF. In DNA, the CDR3 is TGTGCCAGCAGTTCGGAGAGCTCCTATAATTCACCCCTCCACTTT.

The gene calls are TRBV18 and TRBJ2-7, with TRBD2 matching 12 bases. Looked up from germline, CDR1 is KGHSH and CDR2 is LQKENI. V was clipped by 6 bases and J by 2 bases; unmatched bases: 5. The CDR3 is made up of 15 amino acids. The CDR3 DNA is TGTGCCAGCTCGCGAACTAGCGGGGGGACCTACGAGCAGTACTTC. It yields the protein CASSRTSGGTYEQYF.

The chain combines TRBV6-6 with TRBJ1-4; no firm D call. V lost 5 bases and J 10 bases, leaving 20 bases between the germline ends. CDR1 is MNHNY, CDR2 SVGAGI, per germline (reference sequence). The CDR3 runs to 15 residues. Written as DNA, the CDR3 is TGTGCCAGCAGTCCGCGTAGTGGGGAGCTGGGAAAACTGTTTTTT. Its translation is CASSPRSGELGKLFF.